This TCR beta chain was recovered during a study of human T cells and chemical hapten exposure. Findings and limits, study-wide: There was no change with DPC sensitization in TCRs above 1 in 1000 frequency. Compared to controls, expanded TCRs made significantly more large clusters of similar CDR3s.

Unique molecular identifiers were linked by the library to individual cDNA molecules. TCRdb reanalysed the RACE reads using MiXCR and keeps one entry per CDR3 protein. This sample yields 150,000 to 200,000 distinct CDR3 sequences, of which 20% to 25% are seen a single time; 2.5% belongs to the top ten. Specified time point: patch test 3, about 24 weeks after DPC sensitization. Treatment indicated: therapeutic diphenylcyclopropenone sensitization with weekly scalp DPC. J was trimmed by 1 base and V by 8 bases; bases with no gene match: 9. This CDR3 contains 15 residues. Germline V lookup: CDR1 ENHRY, CDR2 SYGVKD. Details on this clonotype: Its antigen is as yet unknown.

Sample: whole blood, taken in connection with sensitization to the hapten diphenylcyclopropenone (DPC). J is TRBJ2-7 and V is TRBV10-3; 9 nucleotides agree with TRBD1. The sequence came from a woman between 40 and 50 years old with alopecia areata. Some clones in this sample may be carry-over from other donors' samples. The CDR3 sequence: CAISSGTGRSYEQYF. The CDR3 DNA follows: TGTGCCATCTCTTCCGGGACAGGGAGGTCCTACGAGCAGTACTTC.